This T cell receptor (beta chain) was captured by sequencing in a study of human T cells and chemical hapten exposure. This clonotype has ten or more counts. Trimming removed 2 bases at V and 2 bases at J, with 14 bases between. This CDR3 has 16 residues. Germline values: CDR1 SGHTA, CDR2 FQGNSA. Unfractionated whole blood was the source of the extracted total RNA. Each cDNA molecule in the library carried unique molecular identifiers. Per the study methods: From approximately 21,000 to 630,000 TCRs were found per sample, with a median of 95,638. TCRdb independently ran MiXCR on the 5' RACE reads; one entry per CDR3 protein. The V and J calls, along with clone size, are taken from TCRdb and not from the paper's own processing. Of some 150,000 distinct CDR3 sequences in the sample, around 4.1% are singletons; the top ten hold over 1.2%.

This clonotype originated in a female donor in good health. The gene calls are TRBV7-2 and TRBJ2-3, with TRBD2 as a possible D gene (7 bases). CDR3 in amino acids: CASSLRGAFSTDTQYF. The CDR3 DNA is TGTGCCAGCAGCTTACGGGGGGCCTTTTCCACAGATACGCAGTATTTT.